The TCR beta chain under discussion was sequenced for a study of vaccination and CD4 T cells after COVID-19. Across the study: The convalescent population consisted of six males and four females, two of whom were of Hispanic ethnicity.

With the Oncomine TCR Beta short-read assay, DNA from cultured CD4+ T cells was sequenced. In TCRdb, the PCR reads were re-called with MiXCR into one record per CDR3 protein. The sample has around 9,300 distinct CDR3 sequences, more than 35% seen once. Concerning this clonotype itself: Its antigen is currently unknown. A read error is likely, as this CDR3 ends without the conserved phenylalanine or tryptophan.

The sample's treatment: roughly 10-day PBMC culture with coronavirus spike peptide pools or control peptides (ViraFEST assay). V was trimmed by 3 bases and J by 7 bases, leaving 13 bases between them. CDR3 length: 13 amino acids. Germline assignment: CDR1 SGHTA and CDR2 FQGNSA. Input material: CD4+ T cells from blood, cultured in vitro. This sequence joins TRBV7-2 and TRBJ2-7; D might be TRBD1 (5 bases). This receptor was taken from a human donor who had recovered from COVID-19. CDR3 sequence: CASSFQSGFEQYL. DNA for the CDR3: TGTGCCAGCAGCTTCCAATCAGGGTTTGAGCAGTACCTC.